This TCR beta chain is drawn from a study of blood T cells in healthy people across ages. Findings and limits, study-wide: Diversity figures derived from one million T cells were judged to underestimate the true value.

Germline V CDR1 and CDR2: SGHDN, FVKESK. V lost 2 bases, J lost 7 bases, and 12 bases lay in between. This CDR3 has 14 amino acids. About this clonotype itself: The antigen is not known.

The individuals who served as donors were healthy Caucasians living in Russia, aged roughly 6 to 90. Alongside a J-beta primer mix, a sample-barcoded 5' primer served in a second PCR lasting roughly 7 to 11 cycles. No fewer than 3 million CDR3-containing paired-end reads came from each sample. TCRdb passed the 5' RACE reads through MiXCR, listing each CDR3 protein once. The sample shows about 1.7 million distinct CDR3 sequences, over 25% of them seen only once. The sequenced material came from blood. This chain uses TRBV14 with TRBJ2-1, with D maybe TRBD1 (6 bases). The clonotype originates from a woman in her twenties or thirties in good health. In DNA form, the CDR3 reads TGTGCCAGCAGCCAAATACAGGGACAAAATGAGCAGTTCTTC. Translated, it gives CASSQIQGQNEQFF.